A selection of T cell receptor beta chains follows, all from one sample in a study of blood T cell repertoires in COVID-19. The protocol was immunoSEQ multiplex PCR, while the TCRdb copy is restricted to in-frame clones and leaves out a portion. The sample contains about 280,000 clones, roughly 88% of which appear only once. Source material: peripheral blood. Receptors originate from a man between 18 and 29 years old with active or convalescent COVID-19. Each CDR3 is given with its conserved first and last residue. D genes are given only for firm matches.

V gene	J gene	D gene	CDR3 protein	CDR3 DNA
TRBV20-1	TRBJ2-5	.	CSASDDRGFYF	TGCAGTGCTAGCGACGATAGGGGGTTTTACTTC
TRBV11-2	TRBJ1-5	.	CASSPRIKAYRGEQPQHF	TGTGCCAGCAGCCCACGAATAAAGGCCTACCGAGGCGAGCAGCCCCAGCATTTT
TRBV7-9	TRBJ1-2	TRBD1	CASSEGQGILKGYTF	TGTGCCAGCAGCGAGGGACAGGGCATCTTGAAAGGCTACACCTTC
TRBV29-1	TRBJ1-1	.	CSVEWANTEAFF	TGCAGCGTTGAGTGGGCGAACACTGAAGCTTTCTTT
TRBV29-1	TRBJ1-2	.	CSVEWQNNYGYTF	TGCAGCGTTGAGTGGCAGAATAACTATGGCTACACCTTC
TRBV9	TRBJ2-7	TRBD1	CASSVASGTVYEQYF	TGTGCCAGCAGCGTAGCTTCCGGGACAGTATATGAGCAGTACTTC
TRBV19	TRBJ2-1	TRBD2	CASSPIAGGSYNEQFF	TGTGCCAGTAGTCCGATAGCGGGGGGGTCCTACAATGAGCAGTTCTTC
TRBV19	TRBJ1-2	.	CASNSQGNANYGYTF	TGTGCCAGTAATTCGCAGGGGAACGCTAACTATGGCTACACCTTC
TRBV11-2	TRBJ2-7	TRBD2	CASSSPGGEGSYEQYF	TGTGCCAGCAGTTCACCGGGGGGGGAGGGCTCCTACGAGCAGTACTTC
TRBV4-1	TRBJ2-7	.	CASSQGGPRQQYF	TGCGCCAGCAGCCAAGGAGGGCCGAGGCAGCAGTACTTC
TRBV7-2	TRBJ2-7	.	CASSLEGAFSYEQYF	TGTGCCAGCAGCCTAGAAGGGGCCTTCTCCTACGAGCAGTACTTC
TRBV4-1	TRBJ1-1	.	CASSQGAGAFEAFF	TGCGCCAGCAGCCAAGGGGCAGGGGCTTTTGAAGCTTTCTTT
TRBV27	TRBJ1-1	.	CASSVVGGNTEAFF	TGTGCCAGCAGTGTCGTCGGGGGGAACACTGAAGCTTTCTTT
TRBV19	TRBJ1-4	.	CASSIDSGETNEKLFF	TGTGCCAGTAGTATAGATTCGGGGGAAACCAATGAAAAACTGTTTTTT
TRBV19	TRBJ1-2	.	CASFSPGDGYTF	TGTGCCAGTTTCTCACCGGGGGATGGCTACACCTTC